Sequencing of this TCR beta chain was carried out in a study of CD8+ T cells in alopecia areata (dated by TCRdb to the late 2010s). Describing the broader study: The treated patients took part in an open-label pilot trial in which moderate-to-severe alopecia areata was treated with oral tofacitinib at 5 to 10 mg twice daily. High-throughput TCRbeta sequencing was used to examine T cell clonal expansion in alopecia areata in both the C3H/HeJ mouse model and human patients. Tofacitinib-treated patients had biopsies at baseline and at 4 and 24 weeks of treatment, with a later scalp biopsy in several patients. Tofacitinib was administered for 6 to 18 months, and 6 months of follow-up off drug were then conducted to assess delayed response and recurrence. Disease severity in treated patients was measured with the SALT score, which quantifies the percentage of affected scalp surface area. TCRbeta CDR3 regions were amplified by immunoSEQ multiplex PCR using 35 Vbeta forward and 13 Jbeta reverse primers. The RNA source kit depended on sample type: the PAXgene miRNA kit for fixed scalp, the miRNeasy kit for PBMCs, and the RNeasy kit for mouse skin. Clonality in the scalp was compared among normal scalp (n=4), patchy alopecia areata scalp (n=8), and alopecia totalis/universalis scalp (n=8). On the human side, TCRbeta sequencing was run on scalp tissue and on sorted CD4+ and CD8+ peripheral blood T cells from healthy controls and from alopecia areata patients with either patchy or totalis/universalis disease. General study outcomes and caveats: Tofacitinib significantly decreased scalp clonality and the number of expanded CD8+ clones among the top 100 scalp clones. During tofacitinib treatment, many expanded lesional clones stuck around in both scalp and blood, and this persistence may partly explain why relapse happens after treatment is stopped. Unlike mouse skin, which is dominated by gammadelta T cells, normal human skin has resident alphabeta T cells that are also sequenced, and this complicates analysis of the scalp TCR repertoire. Compared with normal scalp, lesional scalp, particularly in alopecia totalis/universalis, had higher clonality and more expanded CD8+ clones, which suggests antigenic drive. Shared TCR sequences between patients were less evident than in mice, which may be partly attributable to HLA diversity in the patient population. Because the treated cohort was small and included a single nonresponder, larger studies are needed to assess links between baseline CD8+ expansion and response.

Libraries came from the immunoSEQ multiplex PCR assay. RNA was extracted from all samples and reverse transcribed into cDNA as template for TCR sequencing. First-strand cDNA was synthesized using SuperScript III with a 2:1 mix of oligo-dT and random hexamers. Amplification bias was assessed with a synthetic immune receptor repertoire, and residual bias was removed computationally. Processing in the source paper ran as follows. Raw reads were preprocessed for error removal, and CDR3 was defined according to IMGT conventions as running from the conserved cysteine to phenylalanine. Clonality was computed by normalizing Shannon entropy by log2 of the number of productive unique TCRs and subtracting the result from 1. Whether each scalp clone was CD4 or CD8 was inferred by checking scalp TCRbeta sequences against the CD4 and CD8 repertoires from sorted blood. Not all clones reach the TCRdb copy of this immuneACCESS table, which keeps in-frame sequences only. Checked studies attribute under half of the gap to unresolved V genes and leave the rest unexplained. V and J calls plus clone size are reproduced from that table; the DNA served to infer D and trimming. The sample yields about 210,000 clones; around three fifths were counted once. 1.6% of the sample is in the top ten clones.

The time point label of this sample denotes: around 4 weeks on oral tofacitinib. Sample treatment or condition, as interpreted from the label and publication: oral pan-JAK inhibitor, 5-10 mg twice daily. Lesional scalp punch biopsies and peripheral blood were collected from alopecia areata patients. After PBMCs were isolated by density centrifugation and stained for CD3, CD4 and CD8, a FACSAria was used to sort CD4+ and CD8+ T cells. About this clone itself: What this receptor recognizes is not known. Qualities for individual bases were not recorded, and no much larger clone is one base off.

The CDR3 numbers 12 residues from cysteine through phenylalanine. Only CDR3 DNA is held: 36 bases, read in frame from base 1. For CDR1 and CDR2, the germline V gene (reference sequence) lists SEHNR and FQNEAQ. V and J are truncated by 5 bases and 11 bases respectively, leaving an intervening sequence of 10 bases. Recombination connected TRBV7-9 to TRBJ1-6; the D gene assignment is ambiguous. Sequenced material: CD4+ T cells sorted from blood, taken at week 4, from a patient treated with tofacitinib. This receptor was taken from a human donor with alopecia areata. CDR3 loop: CASSQDYAPLHF. The DNA sequence reads TGTGCCAGCAGCCAAGACTATGCACCCCTCCACTTT.